The entry below gives a single TCR beta chain sequence along with its context. No antigen is known for it. Per-base quality was not reported, and no clone a single base away is much larger than it. The entry originates in a study of blood T cell repertoires in COVID-19 (TCRdb year 2020). General notes on the study: The collaborator samples originated in the United States, Italy and Spain and spanned the acute and convalescent phases of COVID-19. Subjects who had been exposed to COVID-19, were actively infected with it, or had recovered from it provided the deeply sampled blood TCRbeta repertoires that made up the dataset. HLA class I and class II types, where available, came from metadata supplied by the sample provider rather than from assay-based typing. A freely available public database, intended as a resource for researchers studying the immune response to SARS-CoV-2, is where the repertoires were released. The material from the prospective study consisted of cDNA or gDNA derived from T cells, B-cell-depleted T cells, or PBMCs. The samples were drawn from two sources: the first 160 participants of the ongoing ImmuneRACE study, and 950 to 1,500 subjects contributed by 6 global collaborators. Sample metadata almost always included a de-identified subject ID, COVID-19 status, age in years and sex.

The paper as a whole reports these results and caveats: How much clinical and demographic metadata was included differed by source and by participant, and the metadata was provided uncurated.

The collaborating institutions used their own protocols to collect whole blood in K2EDTA tubes. For TCRbeta analysis, collaborators shipped samples in one of three forms: frozen whole blood, isolated PBMCs, or DNA extracted from either of those sample types. TCRbeta CDR3 regions were amplified from genomic DNA by means of the immunoSEQ Assay, a bias-controlled multiplex PCR. Per the original workflow: Nucleated cell counts per sample were estimated from amplification of reference gene primers within the assay. To quantify the absolute abundance of each unique TCRbeta CDR3 rearrangement, sequence reads were collapsed and filtered. For each sample, productive Simpson clonality was calculated as the square root of Simpson's diversity index across productive rearrangements. The table comes from immuneACCESS by way of TCRdb, which keeps in-frame sequences with V and J called. Part of the clones is missing from these tables; in studies checked, under half for an unresolved V gene and the rest for unknown reasons. That table is the source of V, J and clone size, and D and trimming were worked out from the DNA. The table for this sample lists roughly 190,000 clones; around 86% of them were counted only once. The top ten clones comprise about 5.7% of the sample.

Measured from the cysteine to the phenylalanine, the CDR3 is 13 residues long. Left in the record is the CDR3 DNA by itself, 39 bases read in frame from the first base. V is shortened by 4 bases, J by 0 bases, and the region joining them spans 6 bases. CDR1 MGHRA and CDR2 YSYEKL were looked up in the germline V gene. The receptor was isolated from a woman between 35 and 50 years old with acute or convalescent COVID-19. The V and J segments used are TRBV4-1 and TRBJ1-1, with the D segment identity uncertain. Source material: peripheral blood. The CDR3 region has the sequence CASSPLLNTEAFF. The base sequence is TGCGCCAGCAGCCCCCTTCTGAACACTGAAGCTTTCTTT.